The 24 T cell receptor beta chains below all came from one sample that was sequenced in a study of blood T cell repertoires in COVID-19. The protocol was immunoSEQ multiplex PCR, while the TCRdb copy is restricted to in-frame clones and leaves out a portion. The table includes approximately 11,000 clones, almost 85% detected once. Sequencing was carried out using peripheral blood. These receptors all come from a man in his fifties with active COVID-19.

The chain carries TRBV2 and TRBJ2-1; 7 bases line up with TRBD2. Germline V gene lookup returns CDR1 SNHLY and CDR2 FYNNEI. There are 16 residues in the CDR3. V was clipped by 5 bases and J by 6 bases; unmatched bases: 13. The CDR3 reads CASSLTGLGGINEQFF. Here the CDR3 DNA reads TGTGCCAGCAGTCTGACCGGACTAGGCGGGATCAATGAGCAGTTCTTC. Using reference TRBV2 and TRBJ2-1 for the parts outside the CDR3, the full variable domain is EPEVTQTPSHQVTQMGQEVILRCVPISNHLYFYWYRQILGQKVEFLVSFYNNEISEKSEIFDDQFSVERPDGSNFTLKIRSTKLEDSAMYFCASSLTGLGGINEQFFGPGTRLTVL.

The V and J genes are TRBV9 and TRBJ2-7; 7 nucleotides agree with TRBD1. V was clipped by 0 bases and J by 2 bases; unmatched bases: 2. Germline V lookup: CDR1 SGDLS, CDR2 YYNGEE. There are 14 residues in the CDR3. The CDR3 DNA sequence: TGTGCCAGCAGCGTAGGAGGGGGCGCCTACGAGCAGTACTTC. The encoded protein is CASSVGGGAYEQYF.

This clone came up once. The V and J genes are TRBV29-1 and TRBJ2-1; TRBD1 matches at 7 bases. Germline CDR1 is SQVTM and CDR2 is ANQGSEA. There are 16 residues in the CDR3. J gave up 7 bases and V 0 bases, and 12 bases lay outside the gene matches. CDR3 DNA: TGCAGCGTTGAAGATACGGCAGGGGGTAAAAAAAATGAGCAGTTCTTC. Translated, it gives CSVEDTAGGKKNEQFF.

The V and J genes are TRBV9 and TRBJ2-3, with D perhaps TRBD2 (5 bases). The CDR3 contains 14 residues. Between the trimmed V and J ends, which lost 0 bases and 4 bases, there was a span of 9 bases. Germline CDR1 reads SGDLS; CDR2 reads YYNGEE. In nucleotides, the CDR3 is TGTGCCAGCAGCGTAGGCGGGTTGGCAGATACGCAGTATTTT. Encoded protein: CASSVGGLADTQYF. Combining the CDR3 with reference TRBV9 and TRBJ2-3 gives the whole variable domain DSGVTQTPKHLITATGQRVTLRCSPRSGDLSVYWYQQSLDQGLQFLIQYYNGEERAKGNILERFSAQQFPDLHSELNLSSLELGDSALYFCASSVGGLADTQYFGPGTRLTVL.

The chain has TRBV29-1 and TRBJ2-1; 11 bases line up with TRBD2. The CDR3 totals 14 residues. Per germline, CDR1 SQVTM and CDR2 ANQGSEA. The V gene end was trimmed by 3 bases and the J gene end by 9 bases; junction bases not matched to a gene: 7. The CDR3 DNA reads TGCAGCGTTGAGGGTAGCGGGAGGGCCGGTGAGCAGTTCTTC. Translating gives CSVEGSGRAGEQFF.

This clone has only one observation. This chain uses TRBV19 with TRBJ2-7; 8 bases match TRBD1. The CDR3 has 14 residues. J was trimmed by 2 bases and V by 6 bases; bases with no gene match: 6. The germline V gene encodes CDR1 LNHDA and CDR2 SQIVND (reference sequence). CDR3 sequence: CASSPGTGPYEQYF. In nucleotides, the CDR3 is TGTGCCAGTAGCCCCGGGACAGGACCCTACGAGCAGTACTTC.

The rearrangement uses TRBV5-1 and TRBJ1-1, with D perhaps TRBD1 (6 bases). Germline V lookup: CDR1 SGHRS, CDR2 YFSETQ. The ends were cut back, 4 bases at V and 0 bases at J, with 10 bases in the middle. The CDR3 is made up of 14 amino acids. CDR3 sequence: CASSRGILNTEAFF. CDR3 bases: TGCGCCAGCAGCAGGGGGATTCTGAACACTGAAGCTTTCTTT.

This clone was counted once. J is TRBJ1-5 and V is TRBV6-6; 7 bases fit TRBD1. Unmatched junction bases numbered 4, after V lost 2 bases and J lost 6 bases. The CDR3 is 14 residues long. Germline-derived CDR1 and CDR2 are MNHNY and SVGAGI (reference sequence). The CDR3 loop is CASSYEGAVQPQHF. The CDR3 coding sequence is TGTGCCAGCAGTTACGAGGGGGCGGTTCAGCCCCAGCATTTT.

This clone occurred a few times. The V call is TRBV4-1, the J call TRBJ2-7; the D is unclear. The germline V and J ends were trimmed by 0 bases and 2 bases, with 11 bases remaining between them. CDR3 size: 15 residues. Germline CDR1 reads MGHRA; CDR2 reads YSYEKL. The CDR3, as DNA: TGCGCCAGCAGCCAAGACGTAGCCGCAGCCTACGAGCAGTACTTC. It specifies CASSQDVAAAYEQYF.

This chain uses TRBV27 with TRBJ2-1; 14 bases align to TRBD2. Germline V gene data show CDR1 as MNHEY and CDR2 as SMNVEV (reference sequence). Germline trimming cut 6 bases from V and 8 bases from J; bases unmatched to any gene: 27. This CDR3 comprises 22 residues. CDR3 DNA sequence: TGTGCCAGCAGGAGGGTTCAGACCATCCAGTCGGGACTAGCGGGAGAATCGGATGAGCAGTTCTTC. Translating it yields CASRRVQTIQSGLAGESDEQFF.

The J gene is TRBJ2-1, the V gene TRBV14; D remains ambiguous. With 4 bases removed from V and 0 bases from J, the gap between germline ends came to 7 bases. This CDR3 region has 14 residues. In germline, CDR1 is SGHDN, CDR2 FVKESK. CDR3 sequence reads: CASSPFSSYNEQFF. The CDR3 region has the DNA TGTGCCAGCAGCCCCTTCAGCTCCTACAATGAGCAGTTCTTC.

The CDR3 coding sequence is TGTGCCAGCAGTGATCCAGCGGGAGCGTACGAGCAGTACTTC. It specifies CASSDPAGAYEQYF. This rearrangement joins TRBV2 to TRBJ2-7; 8 bases map to TRBD2. V was clipped by 3 bases and J by 4 bases; unmatched bases: 5. This CDR3 is built from 14 residues. CDR1 and CDR2 (germline): SNHLY, FYNNEI.

V gene TRBV10-2 combines with J gene TRBJ2-5; 11 bases are a match to TRBD2. CDR1 is WSHSY and CDR2 is SAAADI in the germline V gene. V was pared by 2 bases and J by 3 bases, with 14 bases of the junction left unmatched. The CDR3 extends over 19 amino acids. The DNA of the CDR3 is TGCGCCAGCAGTGAGGCGTACCTCTCGACTAGCGGGACCAAAGAGACCCAGTACTTC. It yields the protein CASSEAYLSTSGTKETQYF.

DNA of the CDR3: TGTGCCAGCAGTTACCGAGACAGGGCCCACGGCGAGCAGTACTTC. Amino acid sequence: CASSYRDRAHGEQYF. The chain carries TRBV28 and TRBJ2-7; TRBD1 matches 7 bases. The germline CDR1 and CDR2 sequences are MDHEN and SYDVKM. The CDR3 covers 15 residues. The J segment lost 6 bases and the V segment lost 4 bases, leaving 12 bases of the junction unmatched.

This chain connects TRBV28 to TRBJ2-3; maybe TRBD1 (5 bases). The CDR3 is 16 residues long. Trimming shortened V by 3 bases and J by 6 bases, and 19 bases separated the two germline ends. Germline CDR1 MDHEN, CDR2 SYDVKM. The CDR3 is CASSLVFGQGADTQYF. CDR3 nucleotide sequence: TGTGCCAGCAGTTTGGTGTTTGGACAAGGGGCTGATACGCAGTATTTT.

The chain employs TRBV28 and TRBJ2-7, with 13 bases identical to TRBD2. In germline, CDR1 is MDHEN, CDR2 SYDVKM. Trimming at V came to 4 bases and at J to 1 base, leaving 1 base not matched to a gene. The CDR3 is made up of 15 amino acids. The CDR3 sequence is CASSSGLAGSYEQYF. In DNA, the CDR3 is TGTGCCAGCAGTTCGGGACTAGCGGGGTCCTACGAGCAGTACTTC.

The chain couples TRBV29-1 to TRBJ2-1, with 7 nucleotides matching TRBD2. From germline, CDR1 is SQVTM and CDR2 ANQGSEA. The CDR3 covers 14 residues. V lost 3 bases to trimming and J lost 5 bases; unmatched junction nucleotides: 7. For the CDR3, the DNA is TGCAGCGTTGATGGGAGGGCCTACCACAATGAGCAGTTCTTC. Translating it yields CSVDGRAYHNEQFF.

The chain is built from TRBV27 and TRBJ2-1; 9 bases match TRBD2. The CDR3 spans 15 residues. Per germline, CDR1 MNHEY and CDR2 SMNVEV (reference sequence). The J segment lost 9 bases and the V segment lost 8 bases, leaving 14 bases of the junction unmatched. CDR3 sequence reads: CASAFGAGGPVEQFF. The CDR3 DNA sequence: TGTGCCAGCGCCTTTGGGGCGGGAGGGCCGGTTGAGCAGTTCTTC.

This clone occurred once. This rearrangement joins TRBV7-6 to TRBJ1-1; 9 positions match TRBD1. Germline V gene data show CDR1 as SGHVS and CDR2 as FNYEAQ. V gave up 5 bases and J gave up 1 base; unmatched junction bases: 5. This CDR3 has 15 amino acids. CDR3 region: CASSPDRGTNTEAFF. The CDR3 bases are TGTGCCAGCAGCCCGGACAGGGGAACGAACACTGAAGCTTTCTTT.

The chain uses TRBV19 and TRBJ2-1, with 13 positions matching TRBD2. The CDR3 spans 19 residues. Germline V gives CDR1 LNHDA, CDR2 SQIVND (reference sequence). The V gene end was trimmed by 3 bases and the J gene end by 3 bases; junction bases not matched to a gene: 11. The CDR3 coding sequence is TGTGCCAGTAGTATCGATGGACTAGCGGGAGTGGCTGTCTACAATGAGCAGTTCTTC. Translated: CASSIDGLAGVAVYNEQFF.

This clone was detected once. J is TRBJ2-1 and V is TRBV19; D is uncertain. This CDR3 contains 15 residues. Germline V lookup: CDR1 LNHDA, CDR2 SQIVND (reference sequence). The V end lost 1 base, the J end lost 2 bases, and 9 bases lay between the germline ends. CDR3 protein: CASSIGLNAYNEQFF. DNA for the CDR3: TGTGCCAGTAGTATAGGTCTAAACGCCTACAATGAGCAGTTCTTC.

This chain uses TRBV7-9 with TRBJ1-3; 7 bases agree with TRBD1. In germline, CDR1 is SEHNR, CDR2 FQNEAQ (reference sequence). This CDR3 is built from 15 residues. V was pared by 2 bases and J by 2 bases, with 3 bases of the junction left unmatched. For the CDR3, the DNA is TGTGCCAGCAGCTTAAAGGGGGCTACTGGAAACACCATATATTTT. Residues: CASSLKGATGNTIYF.

The chain couples TRBV5-1 to TRBJ2-1, with 8 positions matching TRBD2. The CDR3 loop spans 14 amino acids. The germline V gene has CDR1 SGHRS and CDR2 YFSETQ. V dropped 5 bases and J dropped 7; count of bases not matched to a gene: 8. The CDR3 is CASRHWREVNEQFF. DNA for the CDR3: TGCGCCAGCAGGCACTGGCGGGAGGTAAATGAGCAGTTCTTC. The entire variable domain, with the rest obtained from reference TRBV5-1 and TRBJ2-1, is as follows: KAGVTQTPRYLIKTRGQQVTLSCSPISGHRSVSWYQQTPGQGLQFLFEYFSETQRNKGNFPGRFSGRQFSNSRSEMNVSTLELGDSALYLCASRHWREVNEQFFGPGTRLTVL.

The chain recombines TRBV7-9 with TRBJ1-3; 9 bases are a match to TRBD1. V shed 5 bases, J shed 0 bases, and the junction held 11 bases outside the gene matches. The CDR3 contains 18 residues. Germline CDR1 and CDR2: SEHNR and FQNEAQ (reference sequence). The CDR3 bases are TGTGCCAGCAGCATCGGACAGGGGCTGACGAACTCTGGAAACACCATATATTTT. It encodes CASSIGQGLTNSGNTIYF.